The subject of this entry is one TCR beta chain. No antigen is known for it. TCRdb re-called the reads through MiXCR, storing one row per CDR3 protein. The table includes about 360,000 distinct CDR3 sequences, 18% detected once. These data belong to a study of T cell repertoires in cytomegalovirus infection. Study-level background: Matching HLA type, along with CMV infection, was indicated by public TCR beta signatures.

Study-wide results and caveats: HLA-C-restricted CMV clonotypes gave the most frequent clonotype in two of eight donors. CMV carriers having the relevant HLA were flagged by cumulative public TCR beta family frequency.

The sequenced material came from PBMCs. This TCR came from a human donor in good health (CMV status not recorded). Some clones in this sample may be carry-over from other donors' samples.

The CDR3 bases are TGCGCCAGCAGCCAAGATTGGTCGAACACCGGGGAGCTGTTTTTT. Translating it yields CASSQDWSNTGELFF. V and J are TRBV4-3 and TRBJ2-2; D is uncertain. From germline, CDR1 is LGHNA and CDR2 YSLEER. The CDR3 runs to 15 residues. The germline V and J ends were trimmed by 0 bases and 0 bases, with 5 bases remaining between them.